The entry that follows covers one T cell receptor (beta chain) sequence. Its antigen is not identified. This record belongs to a study of OX40 agonist ivuxolimab in advanced cancers. Study-wide results and limits: Antigen specificity of clonally expanded peripheral T cells was not established.

Data came from immunoSEQ multiplex PCR; TCRdb stores just in-frame clones and leaves some out. Seen here are tens of thousands of clones, approximately 89% observed once, and the top ten hold more than 0.15%. There are 14 residues in the CDR3. CDR1 is LGHNA and CDR2 is YNFKEQ in the germline V gene. With 3 bases clipped from V and 5 bases from J, the junction kept 6 bases outside the gene matches. The TCR was taken from an adult with an advanced solid tumor such as melanoma, head and neck, liver or kidney cancer. The chain has TRBV4-2 and TRBJ2-5; the match to TRBD1 covers 7 bases. The material was CD4+ or CD8+ T cells sorted from blood, obtained in a trial of the OX40 agonist ivuxolimab. CDR3 sequence: CASSHPGQRETQYF. The CDR3 DNA is TGTGCCAGCAGCCATCCGGGACAGCGGGAGACCCAGTACTTC.